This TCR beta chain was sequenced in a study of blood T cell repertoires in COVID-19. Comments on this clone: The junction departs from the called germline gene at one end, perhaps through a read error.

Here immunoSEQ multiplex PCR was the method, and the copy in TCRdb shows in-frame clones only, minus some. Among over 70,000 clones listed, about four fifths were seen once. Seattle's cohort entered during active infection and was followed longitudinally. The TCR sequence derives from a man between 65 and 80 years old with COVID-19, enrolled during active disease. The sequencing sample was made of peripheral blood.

The CDR3 region is CASSPGQGETQYF. The DNA of the CDR3 is TGTGCTAGCAGCCCAGGACAGGGGGAGACCCAGTACTTC. This sequence joins TRBV7-7 and TRBJ2-5, with TRBD1 matching over 9 bases. The V gene's germline CDR1 is SSHAT and CDR2 FNYEAQ (reference sequence). CDR3 length: 13 residues.